This record covers a single TCR beta chain. Trimming removed 2 bases from V and 7 bases from J, with 7 bases in between. The CDR3 loop spans 13 amino acids. Germline V lookup: CDR1 SGHNT, CDR2 YYREEE (reference sequence). Profiling relied on immunoSEQ multiplex PCR, and the TCRdb table lists in-frame clones only, not all of them. Of around 140,000 clones detected, 65% to 85% appear once; the ten largest clones hold 1.9%. The sample originates from a study of blood T cell repertoires in COVID-19. This clonotype was obtained from a woman aged 55-69 years with acute or convalescent COVID-19. This chain uses TRBV5-4 with TRBJ1-6; D gene uncertain. Sample: peripheral blood. The CDR3 protein is CASSFGQNSPLHF. As DNA, the CDR3 is TGTGCCAGCAGCTTTGGGCAAAATTCACCCCTCCACTTT. The full variable domain, in which reference TRBV5-4 and TRBJ1-6 provide the parts outside the CDR3, is ETGVTQSPTHLIKTRGQQVTLRCSSQSGHNTVSWYQQALGQGPQFIFQYYREEENGRGNFPPRFSGLQFPNYSSELNVNALELDDSALYLCASSFGQNSPLHFGNGTRLTVT.